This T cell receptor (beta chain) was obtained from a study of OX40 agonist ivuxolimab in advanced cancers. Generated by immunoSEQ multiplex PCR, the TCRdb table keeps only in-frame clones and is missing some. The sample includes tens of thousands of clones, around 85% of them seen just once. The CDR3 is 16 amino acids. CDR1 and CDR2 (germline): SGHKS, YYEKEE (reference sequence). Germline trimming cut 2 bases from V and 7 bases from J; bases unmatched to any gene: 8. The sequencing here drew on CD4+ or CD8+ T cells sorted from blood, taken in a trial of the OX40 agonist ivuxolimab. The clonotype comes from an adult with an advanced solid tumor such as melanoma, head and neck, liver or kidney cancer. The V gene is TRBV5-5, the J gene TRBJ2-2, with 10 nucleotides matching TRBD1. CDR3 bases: TGTGCCAGCAGCTTCCGGGACAGGGGAAATATCGGGGAGCTGTTTTTT. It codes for CASSFRDRGNIGELFF. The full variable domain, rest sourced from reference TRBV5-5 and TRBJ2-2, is DAGVTQSPTHLIKTRGQQVTLRCSPISGHKSVSWYQQVLGQGPQFIFQYYEKEERGRGNFPDRFSARQFPNYSSELNVNALLLGDSALYLCASSFRDRGNIGELFFGEGSRLTVL.